This T cell receptor (beta chain) appears in the sequencing data of a study of blood T cell repertoires in COVID-19. Study-wide background: Acute and convalescent COVID-19 samples came from the United States, Italy and Spain.

This clone was seen more than once but under ten times. V lost 3 bases and J 4 bases, leaving 20 bases between the germline ends. CDR3 length: 17 residues. Germline CDR1 and CDR2: LNHDA and SQIVND (reference sequence). How the authors handled the data: Nucleated cell number was recorded as an estimate derived from reference gene primer amplification. Sequenced by immunoSEQ multiplex PCR; TCRdb stores in-frame clones only, minus some. V and J calls and clone size are copied from that table; D and trimming were computed from the DNA. The sample shows some 56,000 clones, 73% of them seen only once. Sequenced material: peripheral blood. The chain is built from TRBV19 and TRBJ2-3, with D unresolved. This TCR came from a woman in her 50s with active or convalescent COVID-19. CDR3 sequence: CASSMSGSTMFSDTQYF. Written as DNA, the CDR3 is TGTGCCAGTAGTATGAGTGGTAGCACAATGTTTTCAGATACGCAGTATTTT.